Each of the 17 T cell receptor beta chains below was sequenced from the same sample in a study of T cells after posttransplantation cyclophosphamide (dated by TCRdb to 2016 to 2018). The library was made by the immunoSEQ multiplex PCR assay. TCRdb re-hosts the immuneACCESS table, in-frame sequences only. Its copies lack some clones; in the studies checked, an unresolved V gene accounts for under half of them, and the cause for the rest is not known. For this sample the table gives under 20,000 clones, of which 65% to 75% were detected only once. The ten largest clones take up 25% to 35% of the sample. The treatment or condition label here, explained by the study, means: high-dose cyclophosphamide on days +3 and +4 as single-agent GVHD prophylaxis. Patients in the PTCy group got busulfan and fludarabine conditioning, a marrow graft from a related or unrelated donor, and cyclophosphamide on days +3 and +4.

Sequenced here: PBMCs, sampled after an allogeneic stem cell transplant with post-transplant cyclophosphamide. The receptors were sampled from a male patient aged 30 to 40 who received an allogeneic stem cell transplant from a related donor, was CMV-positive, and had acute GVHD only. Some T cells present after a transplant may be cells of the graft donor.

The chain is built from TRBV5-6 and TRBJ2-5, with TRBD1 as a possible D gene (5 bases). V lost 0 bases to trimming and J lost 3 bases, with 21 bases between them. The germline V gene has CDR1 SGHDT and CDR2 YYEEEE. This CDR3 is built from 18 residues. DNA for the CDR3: TGTGCCAGCAGCTTGGCAACAGGACGAATTGGGCTAAAAGAGACCCAGTACTTC. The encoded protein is CASSLATGRIGLKETQYF.

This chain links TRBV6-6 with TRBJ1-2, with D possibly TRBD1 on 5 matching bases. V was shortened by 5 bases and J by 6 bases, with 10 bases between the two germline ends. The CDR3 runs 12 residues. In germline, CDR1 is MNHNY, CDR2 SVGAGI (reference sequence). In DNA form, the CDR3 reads TGTGCCAGCAGTCCCCCACAGGATGGCTACACCTTC. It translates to CASSPPQDGYTF.

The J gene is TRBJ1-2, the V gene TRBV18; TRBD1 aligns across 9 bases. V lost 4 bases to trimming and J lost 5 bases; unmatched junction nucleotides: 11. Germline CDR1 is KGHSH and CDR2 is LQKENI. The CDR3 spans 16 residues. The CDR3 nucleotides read TGTGCCAGCTCACTCGCCGGGACAGGGATTTTTTATGGCTACACCTTC. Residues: CASSLAGTGIFYGYTF.

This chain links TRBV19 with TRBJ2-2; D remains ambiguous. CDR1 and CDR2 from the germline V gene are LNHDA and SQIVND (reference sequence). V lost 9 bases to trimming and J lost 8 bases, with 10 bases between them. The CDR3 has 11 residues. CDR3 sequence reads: CASANVGELFF. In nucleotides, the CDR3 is TGTGCCAGCGCGAACGTAGGGGAGCTGTTTTTT.

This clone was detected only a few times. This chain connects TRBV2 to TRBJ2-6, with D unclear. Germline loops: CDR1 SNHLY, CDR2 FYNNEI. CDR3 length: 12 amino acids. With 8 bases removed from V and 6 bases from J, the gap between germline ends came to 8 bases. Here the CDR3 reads CASGPSANVLTF. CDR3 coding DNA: TGTGCCAGCGGGCCGTCGGCCAACGTCCTGACTTTC. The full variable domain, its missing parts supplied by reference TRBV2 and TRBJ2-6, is EPEVTQTPSHQVTQMGQEVILRCVPISNHLYFYWYRQILGQKVEFLVSFYNNEISEKSEIFDDQFSVERPDGSNFTLKIRSTKLEDSAMYFCASGPSANVLTFGAGSRLTVL.

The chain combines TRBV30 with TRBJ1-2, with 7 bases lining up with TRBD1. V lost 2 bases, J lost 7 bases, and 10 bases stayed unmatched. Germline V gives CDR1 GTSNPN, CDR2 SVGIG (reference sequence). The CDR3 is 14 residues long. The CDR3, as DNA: TGTGCCTGGAGTAGAACGGACAGGACTTCTGGCTACACCTTC. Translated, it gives CAWSRTDRTSGYTF.

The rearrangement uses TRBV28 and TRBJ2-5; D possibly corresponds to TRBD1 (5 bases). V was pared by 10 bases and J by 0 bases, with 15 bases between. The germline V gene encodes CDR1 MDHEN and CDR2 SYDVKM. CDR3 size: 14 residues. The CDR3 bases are TGTGCCATCAAGTCAGGGAAATACCAAGAGACCCAGTACTTC. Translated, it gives CAIKSGKYQETQYF.

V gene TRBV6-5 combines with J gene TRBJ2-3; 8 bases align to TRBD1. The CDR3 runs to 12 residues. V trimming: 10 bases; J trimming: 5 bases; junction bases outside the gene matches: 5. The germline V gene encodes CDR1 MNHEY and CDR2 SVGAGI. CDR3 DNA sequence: TGTGCCACGACAGGGGAAGTAGATACGCAGTATTTT. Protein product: CATTGEVDTQYF.

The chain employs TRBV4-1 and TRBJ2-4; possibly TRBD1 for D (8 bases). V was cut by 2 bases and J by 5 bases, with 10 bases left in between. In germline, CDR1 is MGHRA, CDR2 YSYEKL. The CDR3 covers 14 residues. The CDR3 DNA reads TGCGCCAGCAGCCAAACAGGGGGGGAAAACATTCAGTACTTC. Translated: CASSQTGGENIQYF.

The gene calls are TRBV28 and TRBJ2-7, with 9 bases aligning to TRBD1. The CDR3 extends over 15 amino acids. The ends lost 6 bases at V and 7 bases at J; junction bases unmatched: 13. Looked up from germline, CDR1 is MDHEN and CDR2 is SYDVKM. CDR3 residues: CASSTGTGLVGEQYF. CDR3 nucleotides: TGTGCCAGCAGCACCGGGACAGGGTTGGTTGGTGAGCAGTACTTC.

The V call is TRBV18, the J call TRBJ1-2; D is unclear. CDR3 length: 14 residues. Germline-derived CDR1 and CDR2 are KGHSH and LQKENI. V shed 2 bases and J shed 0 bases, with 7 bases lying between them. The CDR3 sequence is CASSPGLTNYGYTF. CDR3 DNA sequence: TGTGCCAGCTCACCAGGTCTAACTAACTATGGCTACACCTTC.

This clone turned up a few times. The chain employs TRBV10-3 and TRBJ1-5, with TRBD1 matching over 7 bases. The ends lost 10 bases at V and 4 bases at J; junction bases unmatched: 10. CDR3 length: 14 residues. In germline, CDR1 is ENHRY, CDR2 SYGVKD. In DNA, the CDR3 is TGTGCCACACGACAGGGAAGGGAGAATCAGCCCCAGCATTTT. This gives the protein CATRQGRENQPQHF.

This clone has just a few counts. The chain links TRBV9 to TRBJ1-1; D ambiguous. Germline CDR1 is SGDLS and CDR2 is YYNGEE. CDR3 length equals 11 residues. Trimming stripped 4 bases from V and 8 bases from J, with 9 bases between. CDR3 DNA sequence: TGTGCCAGCAGCCCCCAGAGGGAAGCTTTCTTT. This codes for CASSPQREAFF. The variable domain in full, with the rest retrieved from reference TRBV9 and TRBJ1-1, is DSGVTQTPKHLITATGQRVTLRCSPRSGDLSVYWYQQSLDQGLQFLIQYYNGEERAKGNILERFSAQQFPDLHSELNLSSLELGDSALYFCASSPQREAFFGQGTRLTVV.

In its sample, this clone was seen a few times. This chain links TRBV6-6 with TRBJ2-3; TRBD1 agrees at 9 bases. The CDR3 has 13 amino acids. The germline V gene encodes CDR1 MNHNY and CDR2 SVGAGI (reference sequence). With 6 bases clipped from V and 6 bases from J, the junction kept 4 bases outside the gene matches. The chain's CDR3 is CASRGQGPDTQYF. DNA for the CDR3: TGTGCCAGCAGGGGACAGGGTCCGGATACGCAGTATTTT.

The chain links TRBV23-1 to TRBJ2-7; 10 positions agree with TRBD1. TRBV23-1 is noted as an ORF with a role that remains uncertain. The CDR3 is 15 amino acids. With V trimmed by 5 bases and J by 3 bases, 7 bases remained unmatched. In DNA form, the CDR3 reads TGCGCCAGCAGTAGGGGACAGGGGAAAAACTACGAGCAGTACTTC. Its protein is CASSRGQGKNYEQYF.

CDR3 nucleotide sequence: TGTGCCAGCAGCAGGCCGGGGAGGATGACAGATACGCAGTATTTT. It specifies CASSRPGRMTDTQYF. The chain employs TRBV14 and TRBJ2-3; weak D call: TRBD2 (6 bases). V lost 5 bases to trimming and J lost 3 bases, with 15 bases between them. Per the germline V gene, CDR1 is SGHDN and CDR2 is FVKESK. CDR3 size: 15 residues.

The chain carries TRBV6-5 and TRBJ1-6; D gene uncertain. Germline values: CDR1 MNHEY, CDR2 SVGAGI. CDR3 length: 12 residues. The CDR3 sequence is CVVWARNSPLHF. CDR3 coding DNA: TGTGTCGTATGGGCCCGTAATTCACCCCTCCACTTT.